This T cell receptor (beta chain) comes out of a study of OX40 agonist ivuxolimab in advanced cancers. Looking at the study overall: Ivuxolimab was a fully human IgG2 agonistic monoclonal antibody targeting the costimulatory receptor OX40 (CD134). Intravenous ivuxolimab was administered to patients every 2 weeks at six dose levels: 0.01, 0.1, 0.3, 1.5, 3 and 10 mg/kg. Of the approximately 54 dose-escalation patients, hepatocellular carcinoma was present in about 19, melanoma in around 15, renal cell carcinoma in 9 and head and neck cancer in 9. In the dose-escalation cohort, 82.7% of patients were male, and the mean age was approximately 55 years, with a range of about 23 to 85. Patients were allowed to have had prior anti-PD-1, anti-PD-L1 or anti-CTLA-4 therapy, and less than 45% of the dose-escalation patients had previously received checkpoint inhibitors. Three dose-escalation patients achieved partial responses, one with hepatocellular carcinoma and two with cutaneous melanoma. The point of sequencing TCRbeta in the periphery was to test whether ivuxolimab changed TCR sequence diversity and drove clonal T-cell expansion. The monotherapy dose-escalation portion (N ≈ 52 patients) of the phase I ivuxolimab trial is reported in the paper. General study outcomes and caveats: At doses from 0.1 to 3.0 mg/kg, clonal expansion was seen in both CD4+ and CD8+ blood T cells between baseline and week 6. Low levels of normalized T-cell clonal expansion were also shown by some nonresponding patients. The antigen specificity of the peripheral T cells that underwent clonal expansion was not determined. After ivuxolimab, CD8+ T cells had more expanded clones than CD4+ T cells on average. Partial responders in the 0.1-3.0 mg/kg groups had among the lowest normalized peripheral clonal expansion, especially among CD8+ T cells.

The CDR3 starts with the cysteine, ends with the phenylalanine, and has 15 residues. Only the CDR3 part of the read is kept: 45 bases, read in frame from the first base. V is shortened by 6 bases, J by 2 bases, and the region joining them spans 15 bases. The CDR1 and CDR2 encoded by the germline V gene are MNHEY and SVGAGI. Patients with autoimmune disease history or receiving systemic immunosuppression were excluded from the trial. In every dose cohort, peripheral blood was drawn for TCR sequencing at baseline, cycle 4 day 1, and cycle 7 day 1. The samples were drawn from a first-in-human, open-label, multicenter phase I dose-escalation trial of ivuxolimab. Adults with locally advanced or metastatic head and neck squamous cell, hepatocellular, melanoma or renal cell carcinoma were enrolled in the trial. Before TCR sequencing, CD4+ and CD8+ T cells were separately sorted from peripheral blood. Genomic DNA was isolated from the sorted cells so that the TCRbeta CDR3 region could be sequenced. The immunoSEQ Assay was used for sequencing of TCRbeta CDR3 regions. In its TCRdb copy, this immuneACCESS table keeps in-frame sequences only and misses some clones. Where compared with another copy, unresolved V genes explain less than half of these, and the others have no known cause. For this sample the table gives tens of thousands of clones, of which approximately 91% were detected only once. More than 5.5% of the sample rests with the top ten.

Remarks on this clone: Its cognate antigen has yet to be identified. No much larger clone is present one base from it, and per-base qualities are unavailable.

Recombination connected TRBV6-5 to TRBJ2-3; the D gene is unclear. The receptor was isolated from an adult with an advanced solid tumor such as melanoma, head and neck, liver or kidney cancer. The source was CD4+ or CD8+ T cells sorted from blood, collected in a trial of the OX40 agonist ivuxolimab. The sequenced DNA is TGTGCCAGCAGGGACCTGCCGGGCGTCACAGATACGCAGTATTTT. It translates to CASRDLPGVTDTQYF.